This T cell receptor (beta chain) was sequenced in a study of T cell responses to AZD1222 COVID-19 vaccine. The V gene's germline CDR1 is MDHEN and CDR2 SYDVKM. The CDR3 extends over 16 amino acids. Trimming removed 0 bases from V and 4 bases from J, with 12 bases in between. This table comes from immunoSEQ multiplex PCR, and its TCRdb copy is limited to in-frame clones, with some not included. The sample carries 90,000 to 150,000 clones, around 86% recorded once. This clone has only one observation. The V and J genes are TRBV28 and TRBJ2-2; D not resolved. The sequencing used peripheral blood, collected 28 days after the second AZD1222 dose. The TCR originated in an adult who received the AZD1222 COVID-19 vaccine. The CDR3 spells CASSLWTLSRTGELFF. The CDR3 DNA follows: TGTGCCAGCAGTTTATGGACTCTCTCCCGCACCGGGGAGCTGTTTTTT.